Detailed here is one T cell receptor (beta chain). This sample stems from a study of blood T cell repertoires in COVID-19. Study at large: Samples of COVID-19 (acute and convalescent) were obtained from the United States, Italy and Spain.

As originally analysed: How many nucleated cells were present was estimated from reference gene primer amplification. Sequencing used immunoSEQ multiplex PCR; TCRdb keeps in-frame clones, though not all of them. The V and J calls and clone size are taken from that table; D and trimming were inferred from the DNA. The repertoire holds under 95,000 clones, with 88% as singletons. The receptor was isolated from a human donor in a cohort sampled during active COVID-19. Sequencing input: peripheral blood.

The CDR3 here is CASSFEVGTEAFF. DNA for the CDR3: TGTGCCAGCAGTTTTGAGGTGGGCACTGAAGCTTTCTTT. This rearrangement joins TRBV6-2 or TRBV6-3 to TRBJ1-1; no clear D. The CDR3 covers 13 residues. The germline V gene has CDR1 MNHEY and CDR2 SVGEGT. V gave up 4 bases and J gave up 4 bases, with 10 bases separating them.